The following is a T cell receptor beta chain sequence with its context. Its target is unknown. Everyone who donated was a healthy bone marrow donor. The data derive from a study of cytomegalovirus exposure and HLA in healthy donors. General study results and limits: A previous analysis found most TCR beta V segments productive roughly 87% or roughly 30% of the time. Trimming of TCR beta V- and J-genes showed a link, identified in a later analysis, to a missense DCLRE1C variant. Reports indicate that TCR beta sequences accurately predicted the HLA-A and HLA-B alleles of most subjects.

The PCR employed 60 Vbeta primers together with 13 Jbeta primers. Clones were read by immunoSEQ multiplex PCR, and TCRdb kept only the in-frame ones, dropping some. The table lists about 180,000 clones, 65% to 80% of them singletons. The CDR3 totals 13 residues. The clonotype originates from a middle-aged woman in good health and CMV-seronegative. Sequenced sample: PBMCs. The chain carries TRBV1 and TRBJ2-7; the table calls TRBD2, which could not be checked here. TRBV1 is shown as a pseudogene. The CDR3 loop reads CTSSQEYRGEQYF. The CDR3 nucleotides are TGCACCAGCAGCCAAGAATACCGCGGCGAGCAGTACTTC.